These 2 T cell receptor beta chains were sequenced from one sample in a study of T cell responses to AZD1222 COVID-19 vaccine. Data came from immunoSEQ multiplex PCR; TCRdb stores just in-frame clones and leaves some out. The sample consists of approximately 140,000 clones, 93% of them appearing once. This material consisted of peripheral blood, taken on day 0 of AZD1222 vaccination. Receptors were obtained from an adult in good health.

V usage is TRBV7-9 and J usage is TRBJ1-2, with D possibly TRBD1 on 5 matching bases. Trimming stripped 1 base from V and 4 bases from J, with 10 bases between. The CDR3 length is 14 residues. CDR1 and CDR2 (germline): SEHNR, FQNEAQ (reference sequence). Here the CDR3 DNA reads TGTGCCAGCAGCTTAGTGGAGGGGAGCTATGGCTACACCTTC. Its protein is CASSLVEGSYGYTF.

A remark on this clone: The junction departs from germline at one end; a sequencing error may be responsible. The chain has TRBV2 and TRBJ1-1; no clear D gene. This CDR3 is 8 amino acids long. Germline CDR1 and CDR2: SNHLY and FYNNEI. DNA for the CDR3: TGTGCCAGCACTGAAGCTTTCTTT. As protein: CASTEAFF.